The subject of this entry is one T cell receptor beta chain. Its specificity is not known. This entry is derived from a study of T cells in Graves' hyperthyroidism and ophthalmopathy. The TCR beta CDR3 regions underwent amplification using RNA transcripts as the source. The TCR CDR3 was amplified in a first-round RT-PCR using the HTBI primer set. Each CDR3 protein is one row after TCRdb ran MiXCR on the multiplex PCR reads. The table includes approximately 490,000 distinct CDR3 sequences, approximately 23% detected once. Study findings and constraints: Blood also held most thyroid clonotypes expanded beyond 0.001.

The study excluded patients with uncontrolled infection, other autoimmune disease, pregnancy or lactation. Together with thyroid ultrasound, orbital computed tomography, serum thyroxine and TRAb, clinical symptoms were used for diagnoses. The clonotype originates from a woman in her 70s with Graves' ophthalmopathy. Sample: blood.

CDR3 bases: TGTGCCATCAGTGAACGACAGGGGGCGGTAAATTCACCCCTCCACTTT. This codes for CAISERQGAVNSPLHF. This chain joins TRBV10-3 and TRBJ1-6, with 10 bases lining up with TRBD1. This CDR3 contains 16 residues. The junction had 6 bases not matched to a gene; V was cut back by 3 bases and J by 7 bases. The germline CDR1 and CDR2 sequences are ENHRY and SYGVKD.